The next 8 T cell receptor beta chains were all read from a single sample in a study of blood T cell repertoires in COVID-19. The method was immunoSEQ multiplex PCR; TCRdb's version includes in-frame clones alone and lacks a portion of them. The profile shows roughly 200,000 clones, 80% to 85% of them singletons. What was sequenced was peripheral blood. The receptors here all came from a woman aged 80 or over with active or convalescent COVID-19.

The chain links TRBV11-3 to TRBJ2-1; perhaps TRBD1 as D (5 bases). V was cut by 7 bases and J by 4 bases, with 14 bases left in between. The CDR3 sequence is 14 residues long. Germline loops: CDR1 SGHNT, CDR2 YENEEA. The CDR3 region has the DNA TGTGCCAGCACTTTTCACAGGTTATACAATGAGCAGTTCTTC. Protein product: CASTFHRLYNEQFF.

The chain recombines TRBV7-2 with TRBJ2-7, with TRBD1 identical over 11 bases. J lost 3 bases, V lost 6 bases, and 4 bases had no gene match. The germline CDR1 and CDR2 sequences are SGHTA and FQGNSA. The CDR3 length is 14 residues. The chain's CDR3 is CASRTGTGGYEQYF. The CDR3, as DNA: TGTGCCAGCAGGACCGGGACAGGGGGCTACGAGCAGTACTTC.

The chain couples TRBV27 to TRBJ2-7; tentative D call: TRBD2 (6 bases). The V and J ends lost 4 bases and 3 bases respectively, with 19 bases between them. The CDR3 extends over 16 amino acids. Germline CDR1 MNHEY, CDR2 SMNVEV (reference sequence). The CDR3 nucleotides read TGTGCCAGCAGTTCCCCCGGAGGGGAAGCCCTCTACGAGCAGTACTTC. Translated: CASSSPGGEALYEQYF.

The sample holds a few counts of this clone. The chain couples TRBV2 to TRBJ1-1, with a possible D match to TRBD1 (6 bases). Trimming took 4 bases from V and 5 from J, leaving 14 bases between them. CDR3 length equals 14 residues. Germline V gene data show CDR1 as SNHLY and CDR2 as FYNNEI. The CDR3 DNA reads TGTGCCAGCAGTGCATCCAGGGGTGGGACTGAAGCTTTCTTT. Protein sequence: CASSASRGGTEAFF.

In DNA, the CDR3 is TGTGCCAGCAGTCGCAACGGTGGCTCTGGAAACACCATATATTTT. Protein: CASSRNGGSGNTIYF. The rearrangement links TRBV2 to TRBJ1-3; no definite D call. The CDR3 has 15 amino acids. Germline V lookup: CDR1 SNHLY, CDR2 FYNNEI. Trimming pared 5 bases from V and 0 bases from J, leaving 11 bases between.

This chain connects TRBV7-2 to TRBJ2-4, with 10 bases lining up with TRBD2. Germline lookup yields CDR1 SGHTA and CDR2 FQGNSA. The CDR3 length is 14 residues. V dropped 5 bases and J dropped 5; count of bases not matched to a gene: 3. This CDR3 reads CASSAGLAENIQYF. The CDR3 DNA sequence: TGTGCCAGCAGCGCCGGACTAGCGGAAAACATTCAGTACTTC.

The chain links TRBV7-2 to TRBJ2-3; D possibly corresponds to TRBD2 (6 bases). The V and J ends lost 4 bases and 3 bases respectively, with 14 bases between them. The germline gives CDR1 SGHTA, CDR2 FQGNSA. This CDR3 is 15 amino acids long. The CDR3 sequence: CASSSQTSGTDTQYF. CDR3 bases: TGTGCCAGCAGCTCCCAAACCAGCGGGACAGATACGCAGTATTTT.

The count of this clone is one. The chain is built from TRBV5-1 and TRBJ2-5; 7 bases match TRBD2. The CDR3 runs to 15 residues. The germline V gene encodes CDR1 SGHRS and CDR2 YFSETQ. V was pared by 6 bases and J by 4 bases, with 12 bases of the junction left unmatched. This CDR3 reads CASKLRPGRGETQYF. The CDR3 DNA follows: TGCGCCAGCAAACTGAGACCAGGGAGGGGAGAGACCCAGTACTTC.